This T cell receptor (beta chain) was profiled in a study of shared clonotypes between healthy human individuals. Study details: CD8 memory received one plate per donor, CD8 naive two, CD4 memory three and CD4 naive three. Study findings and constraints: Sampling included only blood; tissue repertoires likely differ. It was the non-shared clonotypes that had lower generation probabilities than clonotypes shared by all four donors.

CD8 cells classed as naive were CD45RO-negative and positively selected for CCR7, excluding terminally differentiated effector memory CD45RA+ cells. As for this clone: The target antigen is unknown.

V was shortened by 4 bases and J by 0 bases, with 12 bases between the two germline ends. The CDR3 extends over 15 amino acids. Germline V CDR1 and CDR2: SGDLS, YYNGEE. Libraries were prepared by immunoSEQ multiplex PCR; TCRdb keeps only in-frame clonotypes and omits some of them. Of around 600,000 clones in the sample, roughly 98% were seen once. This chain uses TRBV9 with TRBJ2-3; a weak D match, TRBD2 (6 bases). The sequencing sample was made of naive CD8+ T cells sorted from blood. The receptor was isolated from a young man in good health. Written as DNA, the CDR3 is TGTGCCAGCAGCCCGAGCGGACTAAGCACAGATACGCAGTATTTT. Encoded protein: CASSPSGLSTDTQYF.